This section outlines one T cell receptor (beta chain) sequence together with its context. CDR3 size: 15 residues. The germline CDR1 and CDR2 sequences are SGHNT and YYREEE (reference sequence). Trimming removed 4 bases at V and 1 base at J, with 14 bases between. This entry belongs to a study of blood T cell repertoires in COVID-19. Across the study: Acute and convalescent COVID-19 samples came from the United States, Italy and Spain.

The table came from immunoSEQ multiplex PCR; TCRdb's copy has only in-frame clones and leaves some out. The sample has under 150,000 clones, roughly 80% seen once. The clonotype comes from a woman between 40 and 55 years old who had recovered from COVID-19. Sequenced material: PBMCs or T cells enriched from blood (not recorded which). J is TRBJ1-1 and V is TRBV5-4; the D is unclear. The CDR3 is CASSPEGVGNTEAFF. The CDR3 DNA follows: TGTGCCAGCAGCCCCGAGGGAGTTGGGAACACTGAAGCTTTCTTT.